This entry is about one T cell receptor beta chain. The sample originates from a study of early T cells in non-severe SARS-CoV-2 infection. Study background: Chains were not paired, and sequencing was done on bulk RNA from unsorted whole blood.

TCRdb called the 5' RACE reads again in MiXCR, with one record for every CDR3 protein. The sample lists some 89,000 distinct CDR3 sequences; roughly 9.6% were seen once. V lost 1 base, J lost 5 bases, and 8 bases lay in between. The CDR3 totals 13 residues. Sample: whole blood, taken at baseline. The chain employs TRBV12-3 or TRBV12-4 and TRBJ2-5; D is undetermined. The clonotype comes from an adult who was a healthcare worker with PCR-confirmed SARS-CoV-2 infection or an uninfected control (not recorded which). CDR3 DNA: TGTGCCAGCAGTTTAGTCGTGCTGGAGACCCAGTACTTC. It is translated as CASSLVVLETQYF.